One and the same sample provided the 5 T cell receptor beta chains below, sequenced in a study of blood T cell repertoires in COVID-19. Using immunoSEQ multiplex PCR, the repertoire was profiled, and TCRdb retains in-frame clones only, with some absent. Of approximately 400,000 clones listed, around 84% are singletons. The sequencing input was peripheral blood. The receptors come from a human donor with acute or convalescent COVID-19. The donor label of this sample is uncertain.

The V call is TRBV29-1, the J call TRBJ1-2, with 8 nucleotides matching TRBD1. After removal of 6 bases from V and 2 bases from J, the junction contained 5 bases not matched to a gene. The CDR3 totals 13 residues. Per germline, CDR1 SQVTM and CDR2 ANQGSEA. The CDR3 reads CSVGDRQNYGYTF. The DNA for the CDR3 is TGCAGCGTGGGGGACAGGCAAAACTATGGCTACACCTTC.

The chain combines TRBV30 with TRBJ1-5; TRBD1 matches 8 bases. After removal of 3 bases from V and 3 bases from J, the junction contained 1 base not matched to a gene. Germline-derived CDR1 and CDR2 are GTSNPN and SVGIG (reference sequence). The CDR3 runs to 13 residues. This chain's CDR3 is CAWRDRDNQPQHF. The CDR3 DNA reads as TGTGCCTGGAGGGACAGGGACAATCAGCCCCAGCATTTT.

The chain employs TRBV19 and TRBJ2-1; 9 bases align to TRBD2. V lost 7 bases and J lost 0; bases outside the gene matches: 7. Germline assignment: CDR1 LNHDA and CDR2 SQIVND (reference sequence). The CDR3 has 16 amino acids. The CDR3 loop reads CASTSISGGSYNEQFF. CDR3 nucleotides: TGTGCCAGTACCTCGATTAGCGGGGGCTCCTACAATGAGCAGTTCTTC.

The genes are TRBV4-1 and TRBJ1-6; 11 bases are a match to TRBD1. This CDR3 has 15 residues. Trimming took 6 bases from V and 10 from J; bases not matched to a gene: 8. CDR1 is MGHRA, CDR2 YSYEKL, per germline. The CDR3 region has the DNA TGCGCCAGCAGTTCCTCGGGACAGGGGGAATCACCCCTCCACTTT. Protein sequence: CASSSSGQGESPLHF.

The rearrangement joins TRBV11-3 to TRBJ2-7, with 10 bases aligning to TRBD2. The CDR3 covers 14 residues. V trimming: 2 bases; J trimming: 3 bases; junction bases outside the gene matches: 1. CDR1 is SGHNT, CDR2 YENEEA, per germline. This CDR3 is CASSLSSGSYEQYF. CDR3 coding DNA: TGTGCCAGCAGCTTATCTAGCGGGAGCTACGAGCAGTACTTC.